A selection of T cell receptor beta chains follows, all from one sample in a study of T cells after yellow fever vaccination. A single record per CDR3 protein comes from TCRdb applying MiXCR to the 5' RACE reads. The profile shows about 320,000 distinct CDR3 sequences, around a tenth of them singletons. The starting material was CD4+ T cells sorted from PBMCs, obtained 45 days after the yellow fever booster vaccination. The receptors here all came from a man between 18 and 35 years old who received the YFV17D yellow fever vaccine. The CDR3 runs from the conserved cysteine through the conserved F or W. The D gene is left open where the match is weak. Clone size, where shown, is once, few, many, or a class for clones that have expanded.

V gene	clone size	D gene	J gene	CDR3 protein	CDR3 DNA
TRBV7-2	-	TRBD2	TRBJ2-3	CASSFAGGPDTQYF	TGTGCCAGCAGCTTTGCGGGGGGGCCGGATACGCAGTATTTT
TRBV5-1	few	TRBD2	TRBJ2-3	CASGPGLAVHTQYF	TGCGCCAGCGGGCCGGGACTAGCGGTTCATACGCAGTATTTT
TRBV27	many	TRBD1	TRBJ1-1	CASSPSDRGLPLNTEAFF	TGTGCCAGCAGTCCGTCGGACAGGGGGCTTCCATTGAACACTGAAGCTTTCTTT
TRBV7-9	few	-	TRBJ1-2	CASSFGQPLYGYTF	TGTGCCAGCAGCTTTGGACAGCCACTCTATGGCTACACCTTC
TRBV4-3	few	TRBD2	TRBJ2-1	CASSSVGLAGVEQFF	TGCGCCAGCAGCTCCGTGGGACTAGCGGGGGTTGAGCAGTTCTTC
TRBV12-3/TRBV12-4	-	-	TRBJ2-5	CASSSPSETQYF	TGTGCCAGCAGTTCGCCTTCTGAGACCCAGTACTTC
TRBV25-1	few	-	TRBJ1-1	CASSVGGVNTEAFF	TGTGCCAGCAGTGTTGGCGGGGTGAACACTGAAGCTTTCTTT
TRBV5-1	many	TRBD2	TRBJ2-1	CASSFLADSYNEQFF	TGCGCCAGCAGCTTCCTAGCGGACTCCTACAATGAGCAGTTCTTC
TRBV5-1	-	-	TRBJ2-1	CASSRTEYEQFF	TGCGCCAGCAGCCGGACAGAATATGAGCAGTTCTTC
TRBV7-8	few	-	TRBJ2-3	CASSLLRSTDTQYF	TGTGCCAGCAGCTTACTGAGGAGCACAGATACGCAGTATTTT
TRBV5-1	many	-	TRBJ2-3	CASSLVGDTQYF	TGTGCCAGCAGCTTAGTAGGGGATACGCAGTATTTT
TRBV27	few	TRBD1	TRBJ1-4	CASSPVTRGGRLFF	TGTGCCAGCAGTCCAGTGACAAGAGGGGGCAGACTGTTTTTT
TRBV28	many	-	TRBJ1-2	CASADRTVYYGYTF	TGTGCCAGCGCGGACCGGACGGTGTACTATGGCTACACCTTC
TRBV7-9	-	-	TRBJ1-2	CASSSLGWQGYGYTF	TGTGCCAGCAGCTCCCTCGGGTGGCAGGGCTATGGCTACACCTTC
TRBV10-1	-	-	TRBJ2-2	CASSELGRTGELFF	TGCGCCAGCAGTGAGTTAGGGCGGACCGGGGAGCTGTTTTTT
TRBV2	-	TRBD1	TRBJ2-2	CASTRDSTGELFF	TGTGCCAGCACCCGGGACAGCACCGGGGAGCTGTTTTTT
TRBV14	-	TRBD2	TRBJ2-5	CASSQALAGVETQYF	TGTGCCAGCAGCCAGGCGCTAGCGGGTGTGGAGACCCAGTACTTC
TRBV4-2	many	TRBD2	TRBJ2-5	CASSQLAGGDETQYF	TGTGCCAGCAGCCAATTAGCGGGGGGAGACGAGACCCAGTACTTC
TRBV27	-	-	TRBJ2-2	CASSRQFTGELFF	TGTGCCAGCAGTCGACAATTTACCGGGGAGCTGTTTTTT
TRBV2	many	-	TRBJ2-7	CASSGGWTVNF	TGTGCCAGCAGTGGGGGCTGGACAGTTAACTTC
TRBV12-3/TRBV12-4	-	-	TRBJ1-1	CASSLRQSMNTEAFF	TGTGCCAGCAGTTTACGGCAGAGCATGAACACTGAAGCTTTCTTT
TRBV6-6	many	-	TRBJ1-2	CASSTGADYGYTF	TGTGCCAGCAGTACCGGGGCAGACTATGGCTACACCTTC
TRBV3-1	-	-	TRBJ1-1	CASSLVGGARTEAFF	TGTGCCAGCAGCCTAGTTGGGGGGGCTAGGACTGAAGCTTTCTTT
TRBV20-1	few	TRBD2	TRBJ2-1	CSARVAGGPNEQFF	TGCAGTGCTAGAGTAGCGGGGGGGCCAAATGAGCAGTTCTTC
TRBV5-1	few	TRBD1	TRBJ1-2	CASGQDNYGYTF	TGCGCCAGCGGACAGGATAACTATGGCTACACCTTC
TRBV5-6	many	-	TRBJ1-5	CASSLGGYNSNQPQHF	TGTGCCAGCAGCTTGGGCGGGTATAATAGCAATCAGCCCCAGCATTTT
TRBV3-1	-	TRBD2	TRBJ2-7	CASRQRTSYPEQYF	TGTGCCAGCAGACAACGGACTAGCTACCCGGAGCAGTACTTC
TRBV6-5	-	TRBD1	TRBJ1-2	CASSATGALPYGYTF	TGTGCCAGCAGTGCGACAGGGGCTCTCCCCTATGGCTACACCTTC
TRBV2	few	-	TRBJ1-4	CASSPERTEKLFF	TGTGCCAGCAGCCCCGAAAGAACTGAAAAACTGTTTTTT
TRBV20-1	few	TRBD2	TRBJ2-1	CSARDGTSGGGEQFF	TGCAGTGCTAGAGACGGGACTAGCGGGGGTGGCGAGCAGTTCTTC
TRBV6-2/TRBV6-3	many	TRBD1	TRBJ2-6	CASSRGRGANVLTF	TGTGCCAGCAGCAGGGGGCGTGGGGCCAACGTCCTGACTTTC